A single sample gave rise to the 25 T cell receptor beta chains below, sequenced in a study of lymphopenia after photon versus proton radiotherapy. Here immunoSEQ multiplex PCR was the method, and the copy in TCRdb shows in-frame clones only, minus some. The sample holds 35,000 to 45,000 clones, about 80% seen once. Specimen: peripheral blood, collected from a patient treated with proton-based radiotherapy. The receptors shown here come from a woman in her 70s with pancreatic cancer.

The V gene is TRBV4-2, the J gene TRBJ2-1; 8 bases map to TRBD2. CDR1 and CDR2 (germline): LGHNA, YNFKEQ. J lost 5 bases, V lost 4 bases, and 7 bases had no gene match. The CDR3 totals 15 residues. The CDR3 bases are TGTGCCAGCAGCCTTCGGGCGGGAGGTGACAATGAGCAGTTCTTC. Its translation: CASSLRAGGDNEQFF.

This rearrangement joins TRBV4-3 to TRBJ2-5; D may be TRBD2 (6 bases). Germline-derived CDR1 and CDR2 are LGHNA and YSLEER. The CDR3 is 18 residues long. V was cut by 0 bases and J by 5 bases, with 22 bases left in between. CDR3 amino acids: CASSQDSPLAGYGETQYF. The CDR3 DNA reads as TGCGCCAGCAGCCAAGATTCCCCCTTGGCGGGATATGGGGAGACCCAGTACTTC.

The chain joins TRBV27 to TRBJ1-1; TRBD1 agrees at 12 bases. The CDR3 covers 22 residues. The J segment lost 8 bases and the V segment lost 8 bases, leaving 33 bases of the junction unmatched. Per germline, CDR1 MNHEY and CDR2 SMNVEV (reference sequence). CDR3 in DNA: TGTGCCAGCCTAGGTAATTTCGGGACAGGGGGCGCGTCGGGCCTTGGTGGTCGCGAAGCTTTCTTT. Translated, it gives CASLGNFGTGGASGLGGREAFF.

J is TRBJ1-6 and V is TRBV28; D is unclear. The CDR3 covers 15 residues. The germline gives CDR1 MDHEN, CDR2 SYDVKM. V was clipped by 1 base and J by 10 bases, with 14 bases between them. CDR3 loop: CASSLSTVGNSPLHF. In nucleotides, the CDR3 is TGTGCCAGCAGTTTATCCACTGTGGGGAACTCACCCCTCCACTTT. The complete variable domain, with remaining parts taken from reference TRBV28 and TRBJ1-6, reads DVKVTQSSRYLVKRTGEKVFLECVQDMDHENMFWYRQDPGLGLRLIYFSYDVKMKEKGDIPEGYSVSREKKERFSLILESASTNQTSMYLCASSLSTVGNSPLHFGNGTRLTVT.

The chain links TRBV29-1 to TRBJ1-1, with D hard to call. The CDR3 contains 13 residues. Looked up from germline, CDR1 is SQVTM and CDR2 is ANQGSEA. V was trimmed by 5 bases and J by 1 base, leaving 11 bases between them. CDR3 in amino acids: CSVSSPGNTEAFF. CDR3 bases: TGCAGCGTTAGTAGCCCTGGGAACACTGAAGCTTTCTTT.

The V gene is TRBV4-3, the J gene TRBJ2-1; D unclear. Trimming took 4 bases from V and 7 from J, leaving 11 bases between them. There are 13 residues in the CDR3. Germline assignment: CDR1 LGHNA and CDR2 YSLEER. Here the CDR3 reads CASSLLDGNEQFF. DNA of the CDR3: TGCGCCAGCAGCCTATTGGACGGTAATGAGCAGTTCTTC.

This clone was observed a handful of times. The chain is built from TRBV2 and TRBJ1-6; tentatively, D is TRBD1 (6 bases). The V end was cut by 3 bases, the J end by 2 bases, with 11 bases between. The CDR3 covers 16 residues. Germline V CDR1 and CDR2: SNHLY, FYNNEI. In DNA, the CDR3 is TGTGCCAGCAGTGACATAGGGGGAACCTATAATTCACCCCTCCACTTT. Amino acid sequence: CASSDIGGTYNSPLHF. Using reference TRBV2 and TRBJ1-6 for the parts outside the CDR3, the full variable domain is EPEVTQTPSHQVTQMGQEVILRCVPISNHLYFYWYRQILGQKVEFLVSFYNNEISEKSEIFDDQFSVERPDGSNFTLKIRSTKLEDSAMYFCASSDIGGTYNSPLHFGNGTRLTVT.

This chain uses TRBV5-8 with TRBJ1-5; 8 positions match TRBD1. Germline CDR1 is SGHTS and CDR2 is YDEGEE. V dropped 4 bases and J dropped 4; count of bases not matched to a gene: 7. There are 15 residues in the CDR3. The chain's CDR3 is CASSLTRQGNQPQHF. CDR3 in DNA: TGTGCCAGCAGCCTCACGCGACAGGGGAATCAGCCCCAGCATTTT. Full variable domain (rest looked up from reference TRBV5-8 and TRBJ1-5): EAGVTQSPTHLIKTRGQQATLRCSPISGHTSVYWYQQALGLGLQFLLWYDEGEERNRGNFPPRFSGRQFPNYSSELNVNALELEDSALYLCASSLTRQGNQPQHFGDGTRLSIL.

In nucleotides, the CDR3 is TGTGCCAGCAGCTTAGCGGGTATGGGCAGCATGAACACTGAAGCTTTCTTT. Its translation: CASSLAGMGSMNTEAFF. The chain employs TRBV7-2 and TRBJ1-1; the D is unclear. Germline V gives CDR1 SGHTA, CDR2 FQGNSA. CDR3 length equals 17 residues. Trimming cost V 0 bases and J 0 bases, with 14 bases left between them.

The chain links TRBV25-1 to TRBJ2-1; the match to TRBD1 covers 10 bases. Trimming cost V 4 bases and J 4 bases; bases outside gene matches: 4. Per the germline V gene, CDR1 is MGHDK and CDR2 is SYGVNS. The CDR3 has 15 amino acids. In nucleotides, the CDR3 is TGTGCCAGCAGTGGCGGGACAGGGGCATACAATGAGCAGTTCTTC. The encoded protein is CASSGGTGAYNEQFF.

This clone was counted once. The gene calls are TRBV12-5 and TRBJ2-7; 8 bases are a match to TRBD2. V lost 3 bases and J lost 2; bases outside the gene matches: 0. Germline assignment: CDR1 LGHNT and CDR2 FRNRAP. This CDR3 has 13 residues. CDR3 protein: CASGFGGAYEQYF. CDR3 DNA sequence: TGTGCTAGTGGTTTCGGGGGGGCCTACGAGCAGTACTTC. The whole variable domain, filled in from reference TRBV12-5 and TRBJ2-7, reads DARVTQTPRHKVTEMGQEVTMRCQPILGHNTVFWYRQTMMQGLELLAYFRNRAPLDDSGMPKDRFSAEMPDATLATLKIQPSEPRDSAVYFCASGFGGAYEQYFGPGTRLTVT.

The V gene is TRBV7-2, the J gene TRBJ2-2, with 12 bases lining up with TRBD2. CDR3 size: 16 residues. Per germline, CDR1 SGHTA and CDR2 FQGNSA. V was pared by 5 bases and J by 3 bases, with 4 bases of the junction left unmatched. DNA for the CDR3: TGTGCCAGCAGCGTTACTAGCGGGAGGTACACCGGGGAGCTGTTTTTT. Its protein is CASSVTSGRYTGELFF.

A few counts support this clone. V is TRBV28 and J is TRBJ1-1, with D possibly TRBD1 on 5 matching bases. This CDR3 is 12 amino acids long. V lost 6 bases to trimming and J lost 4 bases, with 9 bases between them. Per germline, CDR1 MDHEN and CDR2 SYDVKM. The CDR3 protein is CASREGITEAFF. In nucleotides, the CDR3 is TGTGCCAGCAGAGAGGGGATCACTGAAGCTTTCTTT. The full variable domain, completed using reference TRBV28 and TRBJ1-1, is DVKVTQSSRYLVKRTGEKVFLECVQDMDHENMFWYRQDPGLGLRLIYFSYDVKMKEKGDIPEGYSVSREKKERFSLILESASTNQTSMYLCASREGITEAFFGQGTRLTVV.

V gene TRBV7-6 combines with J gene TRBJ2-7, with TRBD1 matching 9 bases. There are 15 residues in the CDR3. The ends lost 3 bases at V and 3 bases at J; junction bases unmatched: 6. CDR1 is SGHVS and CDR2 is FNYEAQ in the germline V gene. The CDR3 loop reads CASSFSGTGFYEQYF. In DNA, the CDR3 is TGTGCCAGCAGCTTCTCCGGGACAGGGTTCTACGAGCAGTACTTC. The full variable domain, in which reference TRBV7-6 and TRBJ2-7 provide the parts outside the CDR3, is GAGVSQSPRYKVTKRGQDVALRCDPISGHVSLYWYRQALGQGPEFLTYFNYEAQQDKSGLPNDRFSAERPEGSISTLTIQRTEQRDSAMYRCASSFSGTGFYEQYFGPGTRLTVT.

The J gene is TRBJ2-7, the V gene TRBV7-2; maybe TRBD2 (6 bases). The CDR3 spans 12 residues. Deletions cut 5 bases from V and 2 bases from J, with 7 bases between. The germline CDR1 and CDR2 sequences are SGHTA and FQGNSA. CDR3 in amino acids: CASSRTTYEQYF. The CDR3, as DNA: TGTGCCAGCAGCCGGACTACCTACGAGCAGTACTTC.

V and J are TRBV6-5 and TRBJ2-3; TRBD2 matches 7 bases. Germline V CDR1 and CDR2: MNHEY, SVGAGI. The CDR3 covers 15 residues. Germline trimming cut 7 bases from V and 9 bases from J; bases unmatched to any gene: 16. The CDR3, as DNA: TGTGCCAGCATCCCCCAGGCGGGAGTGGTGGGAACGCAGTATTTT. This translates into CASIPQAGVVGTQYF.

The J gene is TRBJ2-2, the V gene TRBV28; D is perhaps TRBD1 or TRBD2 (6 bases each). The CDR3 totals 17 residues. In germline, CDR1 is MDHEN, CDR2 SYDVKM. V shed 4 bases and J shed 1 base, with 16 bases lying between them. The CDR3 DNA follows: TGTGCCAGCAGTTCCTTAAGGGGGAGGAAGAACACCGGGGAGCTGTTTTTT. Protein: CASSSLRGRKNTGELFF.

CDR3 bases: TGCAGCTCCGCTAACAATGAGCAGTTCTTC. It yields the protein CSSANNEQFF. The chain carries TRBV29-1 and TRBJ2-1; D ambiguous. Deletions cut 8 bases from V and 5 bases from J, with 7 bases between. The CDR3 extends over 10 amino acids. Looked up from germline, CDR1 is SQVTM and CDR2 is ANQGSEA.

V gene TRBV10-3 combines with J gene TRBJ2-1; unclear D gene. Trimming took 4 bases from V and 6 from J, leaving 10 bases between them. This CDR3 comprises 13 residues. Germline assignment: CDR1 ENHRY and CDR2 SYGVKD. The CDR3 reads CAISVLPGNEQFF. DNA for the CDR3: TGTGCCATCAGTGTGCTCCCGGGCAATGAGCAGTTCTTC.

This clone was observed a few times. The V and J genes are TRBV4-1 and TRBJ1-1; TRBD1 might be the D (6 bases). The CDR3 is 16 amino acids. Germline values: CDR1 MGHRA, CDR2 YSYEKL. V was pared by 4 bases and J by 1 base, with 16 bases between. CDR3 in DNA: TGCGCCAGCAGCCCGATGGCAGCGGGGGCGAACACTGAAGCTTTCTTT. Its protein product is CASSPMAAGANTEAFF.

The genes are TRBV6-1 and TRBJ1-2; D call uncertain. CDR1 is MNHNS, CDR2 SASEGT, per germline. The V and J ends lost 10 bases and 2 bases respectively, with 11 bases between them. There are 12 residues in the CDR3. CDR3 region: CATRTGNYGYTF. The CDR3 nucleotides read TGTGCCACCAGGACGGGGAACTATGGCTACACCTTC.

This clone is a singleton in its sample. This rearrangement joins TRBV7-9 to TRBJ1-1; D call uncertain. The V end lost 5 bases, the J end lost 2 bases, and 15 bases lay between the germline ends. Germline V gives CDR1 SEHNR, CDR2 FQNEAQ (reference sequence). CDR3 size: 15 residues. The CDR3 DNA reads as TGTGCCAGCAGCCCAAACATGGGTCCCAACACTGAAGCTTTCTTT. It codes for CASSPNMGPNTEAFF. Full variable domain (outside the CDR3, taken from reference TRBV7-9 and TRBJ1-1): DTGVSQNPRHKITKRGQNVTFRCDPISEHNRLYWYRQTLGQGPEFLTYFQNEAQLEKSRLLSDRFSAERPKGSFSTLEIQRTEQGDSAMYLCASSPNMGPNTEAFFGQGTRLTVV.

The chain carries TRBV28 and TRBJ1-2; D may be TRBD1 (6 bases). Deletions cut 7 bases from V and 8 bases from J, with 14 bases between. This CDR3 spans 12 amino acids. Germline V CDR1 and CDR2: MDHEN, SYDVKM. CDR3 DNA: TGTGCCAGCATGTCCGGACAGCTAGGCTACACCTTC. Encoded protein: CASMSGQLGYTF.

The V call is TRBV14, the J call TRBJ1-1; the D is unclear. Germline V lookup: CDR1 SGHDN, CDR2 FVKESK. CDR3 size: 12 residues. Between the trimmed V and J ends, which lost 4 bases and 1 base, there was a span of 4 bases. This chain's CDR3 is CASSLKNTEAFF. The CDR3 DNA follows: TGTGCCAGCAGCCTCAAGAACACTGAAGCTTTCTTT.

The CDR3 DNA is TGTGCCATCAGTATATCACTAGCCGGTCGAGATACGCAGTATTTT. This codes for CAISISLAGRDTQYF. This chain joins TRBV10-3 and TRBJ2-3; a weak D match, TRBD2 (6 bases). The germline V and J ends were trimmed by 5 bases and 5 bases, with 17 bases remaining between them. The CDR3 extends over 15 amino acids. Looked up from germline, CDR1 is ENHRY and CDR2 is SYGVKD.